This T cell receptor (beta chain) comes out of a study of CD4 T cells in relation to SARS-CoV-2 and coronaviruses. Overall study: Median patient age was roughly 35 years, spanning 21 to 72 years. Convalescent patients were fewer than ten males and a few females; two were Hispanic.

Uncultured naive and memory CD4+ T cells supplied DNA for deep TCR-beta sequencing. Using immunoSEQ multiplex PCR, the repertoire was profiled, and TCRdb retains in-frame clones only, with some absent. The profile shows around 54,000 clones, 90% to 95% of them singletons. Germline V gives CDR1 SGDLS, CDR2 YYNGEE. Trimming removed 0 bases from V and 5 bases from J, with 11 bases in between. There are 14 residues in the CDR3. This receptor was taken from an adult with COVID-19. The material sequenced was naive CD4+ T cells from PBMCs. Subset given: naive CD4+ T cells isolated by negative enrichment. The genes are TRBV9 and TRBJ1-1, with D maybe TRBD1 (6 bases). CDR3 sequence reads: CASSVGPTGTEAFF. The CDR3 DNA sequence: TGTGCCAGCAGCGTAGGTCCTACAGGGACTGAAGCTTTCTTT.